The 2 T cell receptor beta chains listed next were all sequenced from one sample in a study of blood T cell repertoires in COVID-19. Method: immunoSEQ multiplex PCR; TCRdb's copy keeps in-frame clones and lacks some. The sample comprises roughly 140,000 clones, around 80% of which are singletons, and about 4% rests with the top ten. Sequencing was performed on peripheral blood. These receptors all stem from a man aged 55-75 years with acute or convalescent COVID-19.

The chain has TRBV27 and TRBJ1-5, with D uncertain. Trimming cost V 4 bases and J 5 bases, with 12 bases left between them. The CDR3 length is 14 residues. Germline V gene lookup returns CDR1 MNHEY and CDR2 SMNVEV (reference sequence). DNA of the CDR3: TGTGCCAGCAGTTCCCCGGGAACCTATCAGCCCCAGCATTTT. It codes for CASSSPGTYQPQHF.

V gene TRBV7-2 combines with J gene TRBJ1-1, with 7 bases that match TRBD1. Germline CDR1 and CDR2: SGHTA and FQGNSA. This CDR3 spans 15 amino acids. V shed 4 bases, J shed 5 bases, and the junction held 10 bases outside the gene matches. The CDR3 DNA sequence: TGTGCCAGCAGCTCCCTTGACAGGGAAGCGACTGAAGCTTTCTTT. Translation gives CASSSLDREATEAFF. Full variable domain (rest looked up from reference TRBV7-2 and TRBJ1-1): GAGVSQSPSNKVTEKGKDVELRCDPISGHTALYWYRQSLGQGLEFLIYFQGNSAPDKSGLPSDRFSAERTGGSVSTLTIQRTQQEDSAVYLCASSSLDREATEAFFGQGTRLTVV.